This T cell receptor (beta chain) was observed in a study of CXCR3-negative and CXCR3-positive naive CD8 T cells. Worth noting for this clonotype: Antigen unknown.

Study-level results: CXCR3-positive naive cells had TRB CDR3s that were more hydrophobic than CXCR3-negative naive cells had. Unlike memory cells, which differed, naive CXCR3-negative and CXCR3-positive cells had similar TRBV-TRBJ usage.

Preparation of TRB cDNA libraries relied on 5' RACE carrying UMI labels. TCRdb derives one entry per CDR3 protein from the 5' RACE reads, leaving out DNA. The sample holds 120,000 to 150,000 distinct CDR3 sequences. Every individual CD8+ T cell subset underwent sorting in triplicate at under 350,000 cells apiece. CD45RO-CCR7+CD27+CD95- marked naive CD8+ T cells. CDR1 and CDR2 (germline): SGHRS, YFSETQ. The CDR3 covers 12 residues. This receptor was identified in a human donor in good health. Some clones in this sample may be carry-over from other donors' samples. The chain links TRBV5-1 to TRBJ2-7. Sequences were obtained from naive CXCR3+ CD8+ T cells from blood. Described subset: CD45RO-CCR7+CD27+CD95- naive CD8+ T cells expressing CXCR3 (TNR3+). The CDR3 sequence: CASSFIGDEQYF.